This TCR beta chain derives from a study of metastatic and nonmetastatic thyroid tumors. TCRdb re-clonotyped the PCR reads via MiXCR. This sample has roughly 90,000 clones, with around 14% found just once. Germline V gene lookup returns CDR1 LNHDA and CDR2 SQIVND (reference sequence). This CDR3 has 15 residues. This clone was recorded a few times. A read error may account for a junction end that differs from germline. Thyroid surgery was preceded by no treatment in any patient. The TCR sequence derives from a female donor with papillary thyroid cancer or a benign thyroid nodule (not recorded which). Some clones in this sample may be carry-over from other donors' samples. The genes are TRBV19 and TRBJ2-1; 10 positions agree with TRBD1. Source material: blood. Here the CDR3 DNA reads TGTGCCGGTAGTAGTATAGGACAGGGGGGGAATGAGCAGTTCTTC. Residues: CAGSSIGQGGNEQFF.